The clone carrying this T cell receptor (beta chain) was seen repeatedly, ten times or more. Its target is unknown. This entry comes from a study of blood T cells in healthy people across ages. For the second PCR, which ran for about 7 to 11 cycles, a sample-barcoded 5' primer and a J-beta primer mix were used. Each of the samples gave a minimum of 2.5 million paired-end reads that contained CDR3. TCRdb ran MiXCR on the 5' RACE reads and lists one entry per CDR3 protein. Of more than 800,000 distinct CDR3 sequences in the sample, around 30% were seen once. Overall study findings and caveats: In long-lived donors, naive CD4+ cell counts and diversity exceeded those of aged donors. With age, beta diversity per million T cells declined roughly linearly, significantly by about 40. There was a strong correlation between TCR beta diversity and naive T cell percentage.

V lost 6 bases and J lost 5, with 17 bases in between. The CDR3 has 14 residues. Germline CDR1 SGDLS, CDR2 YYNGEE. The sequence came from an elderly woman in good health. This rearrangement joins TRBV9 to TRBJ2-5; the D gene is possibly TRBD2 (6 bases). Sequenced: blood. CDR3 in amino acids: CASNPGGAGETQYF. The CDR3 bases are TGTGCCAGCAACCCCGGCGGCGCGGGGGAGACCCAGTACTTC. Using reference TRBV9 and TRBJ2-5 for the parts outside the CDR3, the full variable domain is DSGVTQTPKHLITATGQRVTLRCSPRSGDLSVYWYQQSLDQGLQFLIQYYNGEERAKGNILERFSAQQFPDLHSELNLSSLELGDSALYFCASNPGGAGETQYFGPGTRLLVL.